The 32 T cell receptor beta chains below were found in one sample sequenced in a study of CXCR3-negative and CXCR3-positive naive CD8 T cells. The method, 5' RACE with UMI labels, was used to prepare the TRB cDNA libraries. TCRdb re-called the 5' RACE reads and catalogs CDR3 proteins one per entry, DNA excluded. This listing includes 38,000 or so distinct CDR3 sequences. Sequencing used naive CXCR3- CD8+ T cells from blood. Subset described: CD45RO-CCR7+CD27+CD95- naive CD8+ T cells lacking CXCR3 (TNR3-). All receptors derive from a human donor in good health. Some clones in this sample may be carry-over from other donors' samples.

Here the CDR3 reads CASSYPGGFTEAFF. The rearrangement joins TRBV6-5 to TRBJ1-1; TCRdb lists TRBD1, though no DNA is available to test this call. Germline V gene sequence: CDR1 MNHEY, CDR2 SVGAGI. The CDR3 runs to 14 residues.

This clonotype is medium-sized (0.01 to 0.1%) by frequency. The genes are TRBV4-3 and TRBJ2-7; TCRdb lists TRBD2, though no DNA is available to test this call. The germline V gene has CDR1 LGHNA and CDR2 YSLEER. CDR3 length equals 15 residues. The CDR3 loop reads CASSHGLAGAYEQYF.

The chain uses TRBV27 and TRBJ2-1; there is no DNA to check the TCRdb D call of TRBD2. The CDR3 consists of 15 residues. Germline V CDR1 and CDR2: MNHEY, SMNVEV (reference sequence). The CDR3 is CASSRTSVSYNEQFF.

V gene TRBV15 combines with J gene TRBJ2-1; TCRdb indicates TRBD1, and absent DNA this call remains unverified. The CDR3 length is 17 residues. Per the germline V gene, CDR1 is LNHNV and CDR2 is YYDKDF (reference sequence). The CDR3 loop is CATSRDTDLGQNNEQFF.

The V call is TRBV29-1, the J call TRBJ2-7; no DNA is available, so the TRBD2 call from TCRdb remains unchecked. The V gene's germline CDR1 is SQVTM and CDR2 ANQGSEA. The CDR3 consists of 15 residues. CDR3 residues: CSALGEAARSYEQYF.

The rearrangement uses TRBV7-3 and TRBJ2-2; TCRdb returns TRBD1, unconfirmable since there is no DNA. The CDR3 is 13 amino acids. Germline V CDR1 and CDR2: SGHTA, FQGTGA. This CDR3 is CASSQQGAGELFF.

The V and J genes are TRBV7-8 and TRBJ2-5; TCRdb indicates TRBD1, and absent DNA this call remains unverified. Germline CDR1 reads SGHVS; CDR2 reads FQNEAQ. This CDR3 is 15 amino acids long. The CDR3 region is CASSPSPDRRETQYF.

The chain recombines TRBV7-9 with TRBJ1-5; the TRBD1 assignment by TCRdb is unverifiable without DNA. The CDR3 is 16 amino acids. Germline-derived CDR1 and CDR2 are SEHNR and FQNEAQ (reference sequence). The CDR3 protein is CASSSELTGGDKPQHF.

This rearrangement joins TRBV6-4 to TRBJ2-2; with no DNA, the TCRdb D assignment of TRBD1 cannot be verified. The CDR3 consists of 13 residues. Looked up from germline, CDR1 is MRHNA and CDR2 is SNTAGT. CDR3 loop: CASSSTGTGELFF.

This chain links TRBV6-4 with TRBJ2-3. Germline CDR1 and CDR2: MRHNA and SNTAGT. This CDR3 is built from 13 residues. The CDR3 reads CASSDAVTDTQYF.

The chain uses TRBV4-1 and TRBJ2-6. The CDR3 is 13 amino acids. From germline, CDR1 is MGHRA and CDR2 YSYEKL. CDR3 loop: CASSQTGLNVLTF.

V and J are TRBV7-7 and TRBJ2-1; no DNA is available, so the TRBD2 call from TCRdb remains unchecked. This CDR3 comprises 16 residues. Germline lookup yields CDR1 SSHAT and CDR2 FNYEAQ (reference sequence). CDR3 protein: CASSPVAERSDNEQFF. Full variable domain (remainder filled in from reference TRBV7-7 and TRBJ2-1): GAGVSQSPRYKVTKRGQDVTLRCDPISSHATLYWYQQALGQGPEFLTYFNYEAQPDKSGLPSDRFSAERPEGSISTLTIQRTEQRDSAMYRCASSPVAERSDNEQFFGPGTRLTVL.

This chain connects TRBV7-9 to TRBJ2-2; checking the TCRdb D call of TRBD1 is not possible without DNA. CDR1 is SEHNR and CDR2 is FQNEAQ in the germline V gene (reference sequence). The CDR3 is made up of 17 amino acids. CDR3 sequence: CASGLKLGQPNTGELFF. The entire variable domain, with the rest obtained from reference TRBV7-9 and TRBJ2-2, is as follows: DTGVSQNPRHKITKRGQNVTFRCDPISEHNRLYWYRQTLGQGPEFLTYFQNEAQLEKSRLLSDRFSAERPKGSFSTLEIQRTEQGDSAMYLCASGLKLGQPNTGELFFGEGSRLTVL.

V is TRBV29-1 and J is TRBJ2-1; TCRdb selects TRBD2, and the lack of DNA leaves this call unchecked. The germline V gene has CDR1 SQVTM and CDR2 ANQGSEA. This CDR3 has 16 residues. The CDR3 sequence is CSHISPSMMSYNEQFF.

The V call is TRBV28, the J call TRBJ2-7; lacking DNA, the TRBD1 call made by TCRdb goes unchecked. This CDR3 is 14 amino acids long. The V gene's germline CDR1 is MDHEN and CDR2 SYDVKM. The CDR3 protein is CASTMGGNSYEQYF.

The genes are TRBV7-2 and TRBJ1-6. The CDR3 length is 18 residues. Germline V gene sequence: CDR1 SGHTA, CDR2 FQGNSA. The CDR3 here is CASSFTPPSRTAKSPLHF.

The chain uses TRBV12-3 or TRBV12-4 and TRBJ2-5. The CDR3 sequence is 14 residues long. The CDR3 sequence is CASSFGDFQETQYF.

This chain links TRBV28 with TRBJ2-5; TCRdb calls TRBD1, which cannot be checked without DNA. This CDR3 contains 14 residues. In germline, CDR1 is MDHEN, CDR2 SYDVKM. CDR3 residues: CASGRDRGQETQYF.

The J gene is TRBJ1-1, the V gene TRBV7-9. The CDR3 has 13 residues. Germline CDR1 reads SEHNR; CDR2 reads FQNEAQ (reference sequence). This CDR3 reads CASSLPPTAEAFF.

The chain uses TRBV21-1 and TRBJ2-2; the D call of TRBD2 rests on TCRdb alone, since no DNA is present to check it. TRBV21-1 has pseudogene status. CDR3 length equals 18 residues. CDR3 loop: CASSRPYPSGMNTGELFF.

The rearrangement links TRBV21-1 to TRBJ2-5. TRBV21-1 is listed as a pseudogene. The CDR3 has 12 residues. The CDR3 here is CASRGSQETQYF.

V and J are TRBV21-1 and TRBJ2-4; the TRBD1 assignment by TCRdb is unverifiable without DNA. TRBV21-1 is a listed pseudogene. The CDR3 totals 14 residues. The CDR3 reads CASSPPGQRNIQYF.

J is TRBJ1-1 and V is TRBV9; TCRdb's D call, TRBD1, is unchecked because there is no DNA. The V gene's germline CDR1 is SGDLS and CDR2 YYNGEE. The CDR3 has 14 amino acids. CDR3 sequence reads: CASSPRGQMAEAFF.

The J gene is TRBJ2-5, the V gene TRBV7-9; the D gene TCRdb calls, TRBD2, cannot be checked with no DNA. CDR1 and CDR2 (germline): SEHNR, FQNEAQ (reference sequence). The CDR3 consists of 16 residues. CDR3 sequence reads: CASSQLEASYQETQYF.

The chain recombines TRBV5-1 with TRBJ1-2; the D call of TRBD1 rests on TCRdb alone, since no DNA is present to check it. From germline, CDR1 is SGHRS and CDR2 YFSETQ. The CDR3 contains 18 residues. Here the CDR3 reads CASSLFRTGLFGYVGYTF.

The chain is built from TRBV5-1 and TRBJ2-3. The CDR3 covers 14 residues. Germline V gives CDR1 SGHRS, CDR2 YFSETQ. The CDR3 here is CASSLVHFADTQYF.

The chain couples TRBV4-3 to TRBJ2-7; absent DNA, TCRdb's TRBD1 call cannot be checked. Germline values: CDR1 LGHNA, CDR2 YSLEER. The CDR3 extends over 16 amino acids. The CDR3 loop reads CASSQGSGAFSYEQYF.

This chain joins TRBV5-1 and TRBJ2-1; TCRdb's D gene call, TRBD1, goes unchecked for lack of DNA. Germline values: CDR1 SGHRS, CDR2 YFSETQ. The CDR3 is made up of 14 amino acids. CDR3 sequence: CASKPDGGDNEQFF.

CDR3 in amino acids: CASSSPNAGELFF. The chain joins TRBV7-3 to TRBJ2-2. Germline V gene lookup returns CDR1 SGHTA and CDR2 FQGTGA. The CDR3 length is 13 residues.

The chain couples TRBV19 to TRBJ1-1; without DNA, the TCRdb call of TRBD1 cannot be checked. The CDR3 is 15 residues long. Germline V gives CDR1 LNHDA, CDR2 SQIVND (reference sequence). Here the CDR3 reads CASQIGGTSNTEAFF.

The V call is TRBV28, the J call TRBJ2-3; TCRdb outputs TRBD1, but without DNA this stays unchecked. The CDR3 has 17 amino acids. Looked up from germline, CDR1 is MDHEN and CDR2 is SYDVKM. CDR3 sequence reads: CASSMTGHLLNTDTQYF.

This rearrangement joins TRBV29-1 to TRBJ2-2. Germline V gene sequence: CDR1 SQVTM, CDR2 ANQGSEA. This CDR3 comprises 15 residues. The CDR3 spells CSVEDGVTTTGELFF.